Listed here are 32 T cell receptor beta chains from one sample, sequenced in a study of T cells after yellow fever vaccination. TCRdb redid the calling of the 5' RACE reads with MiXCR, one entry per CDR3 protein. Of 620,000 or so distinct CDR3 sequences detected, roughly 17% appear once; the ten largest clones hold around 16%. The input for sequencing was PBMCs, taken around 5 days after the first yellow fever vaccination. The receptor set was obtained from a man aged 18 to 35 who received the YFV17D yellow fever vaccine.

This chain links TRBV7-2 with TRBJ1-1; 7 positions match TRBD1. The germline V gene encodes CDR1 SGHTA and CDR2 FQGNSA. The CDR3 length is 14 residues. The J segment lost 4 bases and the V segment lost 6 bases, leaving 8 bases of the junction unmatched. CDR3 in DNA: TGTGCCAGCAGATCAAACAGGGGACCCACTGAAGCTTTCTTT. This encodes CASRSNRGPTEAFF.

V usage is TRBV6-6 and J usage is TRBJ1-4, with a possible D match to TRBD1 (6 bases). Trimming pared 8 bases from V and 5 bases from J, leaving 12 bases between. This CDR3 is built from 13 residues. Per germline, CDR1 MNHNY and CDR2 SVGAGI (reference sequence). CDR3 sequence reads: CASQGRWNEKLFF. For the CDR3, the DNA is TGTGCCAGCCAGGGGAGATGGAATGAAAAACTGTTTTTT.

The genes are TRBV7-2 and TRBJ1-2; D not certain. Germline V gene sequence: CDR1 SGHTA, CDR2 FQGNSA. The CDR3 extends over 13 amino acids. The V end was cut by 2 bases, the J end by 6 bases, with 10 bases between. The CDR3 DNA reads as TGTGCCAGCAGCTTAACACGCTCCGATGGCTACACCTTC. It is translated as CASSLTRSDGYTF.

In nucleotides, the CDR3 is TGTGCCAGCAGCTTAATAGCGGGGGCCAGCGTGAACCAGTACTTC. This translates into CASSLIAGASVNQYF. The gene calls are TRBV7-2 and TRBJ2-5; TRBD2 matches 9 bases. There are 15 residues in the CDR3. Looked up from germline, CDR1 is SGHTA and CDR2 is FQGNSA. The trim removed 2 bases at V and 10 bases at J, leaving 11 bases unmatched.

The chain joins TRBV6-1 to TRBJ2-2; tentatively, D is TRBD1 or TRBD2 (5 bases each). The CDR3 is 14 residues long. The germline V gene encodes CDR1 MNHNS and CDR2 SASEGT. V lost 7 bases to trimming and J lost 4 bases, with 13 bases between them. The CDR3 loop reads CASIRDRGTGELFF. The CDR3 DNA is TGTGCCAGCATCAGGGACCGAGGCACCGGGGAGCTGTTTTTT.

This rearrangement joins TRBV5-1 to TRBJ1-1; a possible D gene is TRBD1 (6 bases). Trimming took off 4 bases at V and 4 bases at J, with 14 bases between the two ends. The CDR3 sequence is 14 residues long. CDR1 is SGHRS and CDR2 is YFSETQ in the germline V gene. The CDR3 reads CASSTPQGGTEAFF. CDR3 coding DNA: TGCGCCAGCAGCACCCCACAGGGAGGCACTGAAGCTTTCTTT.

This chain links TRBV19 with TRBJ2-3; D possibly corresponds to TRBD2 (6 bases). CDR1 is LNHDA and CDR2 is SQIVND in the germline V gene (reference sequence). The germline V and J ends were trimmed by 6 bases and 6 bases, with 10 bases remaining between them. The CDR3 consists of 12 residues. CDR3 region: CASRLSGDTQYF. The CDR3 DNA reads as TGTGCCAGTAGACTCAGCGGGGATACGCAGTATTTT.

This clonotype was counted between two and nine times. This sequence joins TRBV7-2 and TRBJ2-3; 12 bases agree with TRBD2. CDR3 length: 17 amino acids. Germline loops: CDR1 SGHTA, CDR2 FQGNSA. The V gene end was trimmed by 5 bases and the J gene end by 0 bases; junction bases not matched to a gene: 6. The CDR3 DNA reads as TGTGCCAGCAGCGATGGACTAGCGGGGCTGAGCACAGATACGCAGTATTTT. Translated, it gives CASSDGLAGLSTDTQYF.

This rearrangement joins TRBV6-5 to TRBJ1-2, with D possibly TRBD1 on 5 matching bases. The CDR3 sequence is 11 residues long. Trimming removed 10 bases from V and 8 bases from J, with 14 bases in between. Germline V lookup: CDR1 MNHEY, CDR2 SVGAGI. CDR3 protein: CAIRGGIGYTF. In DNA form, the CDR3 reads TGTGCCATCCGGGGGGGGATCGGCTACACCTTC.

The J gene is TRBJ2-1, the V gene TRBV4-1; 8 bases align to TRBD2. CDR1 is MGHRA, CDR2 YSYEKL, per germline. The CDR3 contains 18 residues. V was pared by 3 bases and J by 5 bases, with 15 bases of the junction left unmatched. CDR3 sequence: CASSHPSGRGDHNNEQFF. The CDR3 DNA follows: TGCGCCAGCAGCCACCCGAGTGGGCGGGGGGACCATAACAATGAGCAGTTCTTC.

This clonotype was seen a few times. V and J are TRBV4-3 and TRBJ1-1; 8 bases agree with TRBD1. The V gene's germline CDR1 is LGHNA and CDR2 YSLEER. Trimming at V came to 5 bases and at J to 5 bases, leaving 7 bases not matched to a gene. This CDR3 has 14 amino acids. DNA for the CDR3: TGCGCCAGCAGCAAGAGTACAGGGGGGACTGAAGCTTTCTTT. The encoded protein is CASSKSTGGTEAFF.

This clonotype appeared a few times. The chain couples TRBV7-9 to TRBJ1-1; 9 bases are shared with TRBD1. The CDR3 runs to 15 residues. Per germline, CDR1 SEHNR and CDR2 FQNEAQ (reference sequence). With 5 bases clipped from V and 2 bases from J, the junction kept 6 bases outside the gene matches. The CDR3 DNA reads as TGTGCCAGCAGCACGGGACAGGGAGACAACACTGAAGCTTTCTTT. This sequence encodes CASSTGQGDNTEAFF.

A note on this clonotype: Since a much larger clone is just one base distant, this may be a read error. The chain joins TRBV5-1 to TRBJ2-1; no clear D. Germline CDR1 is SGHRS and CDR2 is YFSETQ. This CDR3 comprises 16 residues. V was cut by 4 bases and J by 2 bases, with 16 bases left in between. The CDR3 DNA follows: TGCGCCAGCAGCCGCGCTACGAGGTCCACCTACAATGAGCAGTTCTTC. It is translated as CASSRATRSTYNEQFF.

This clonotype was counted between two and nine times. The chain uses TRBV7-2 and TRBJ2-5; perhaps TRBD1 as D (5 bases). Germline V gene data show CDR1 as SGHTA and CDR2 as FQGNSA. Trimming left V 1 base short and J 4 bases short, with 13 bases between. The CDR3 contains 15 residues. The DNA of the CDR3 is TGTGCCAGCAGCTTAGGATTTCAGGGTCGAGAGACCCAGTACTTC. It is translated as CASSLGFQGRETQYF.

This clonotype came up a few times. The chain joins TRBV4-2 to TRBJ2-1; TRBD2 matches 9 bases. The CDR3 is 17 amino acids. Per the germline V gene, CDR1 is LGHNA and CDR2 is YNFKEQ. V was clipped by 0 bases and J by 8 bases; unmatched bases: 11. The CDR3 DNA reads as TGTGCCAGCAGCCAAGACTCCCCAGGGAGCGGGGGGTATGAGCAGTTCTTC. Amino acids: CASSQDSPGSGGYEQFF.

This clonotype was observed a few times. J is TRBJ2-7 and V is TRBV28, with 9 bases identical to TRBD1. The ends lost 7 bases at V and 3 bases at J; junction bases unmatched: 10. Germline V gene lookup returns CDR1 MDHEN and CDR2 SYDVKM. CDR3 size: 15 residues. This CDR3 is CASTTPGQGFYEQYF. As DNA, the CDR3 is TGTGCCAGCACCACTCCGGGACAGGGTTTCTACGAGCAGTACTTC.

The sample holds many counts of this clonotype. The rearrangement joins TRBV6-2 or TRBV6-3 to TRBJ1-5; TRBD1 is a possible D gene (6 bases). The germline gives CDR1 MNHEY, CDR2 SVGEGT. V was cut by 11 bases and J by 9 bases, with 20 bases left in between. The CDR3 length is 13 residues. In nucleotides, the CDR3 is TGTGCCGCCGGGGCAGGGGCGTCTTCGCCCCAGCATTTT. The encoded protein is CAAGAGASSPQHF.

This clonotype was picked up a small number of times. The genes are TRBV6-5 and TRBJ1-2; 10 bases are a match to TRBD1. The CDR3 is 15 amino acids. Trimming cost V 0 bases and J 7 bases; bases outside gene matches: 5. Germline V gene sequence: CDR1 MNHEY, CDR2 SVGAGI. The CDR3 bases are TGTGCCAGCAGTTACTCCGGGACAGGGGTTTTTGGCTACACCTTC. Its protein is CASSYSGTGVFGYTF.

The CDR3 here is CAISAGGGYEQYV. CDR3 DNA sequence: TGTGCCATCAGTGCGGGGGGGGGCTACGAGCAGTACGTC. The genes are TRBV10-3 and TRBJ2-7; 8 positions agree with TRBD2. V dropped 4 bases and J dropped 3; count of bases not matched to a gene: 2. The CDR3 is 13 amino acids. Germline V gene lookup returns CDR1 ENHRY and CDR2 SYGVKD.

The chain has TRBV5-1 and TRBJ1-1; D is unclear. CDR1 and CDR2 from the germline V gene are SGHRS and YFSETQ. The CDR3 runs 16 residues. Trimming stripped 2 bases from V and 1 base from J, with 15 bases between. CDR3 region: CASSLGLTGRNTEAFF. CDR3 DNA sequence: TGCGCCAGCAGCTTAGGGTTGACGGGGAGGAACACTGAAGCTTTCTTT. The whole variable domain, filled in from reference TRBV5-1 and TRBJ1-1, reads KAGVTQTPRYLIKTRGQQVTLSCSPISGHRSVSWYQQTPGQGLQFLFEYFSETQRNKGNFPGRFSGRQFSNSRSEMNVSTLELGDSALYLCASSLGLTGRNTEAFFGQGTRLTVV.

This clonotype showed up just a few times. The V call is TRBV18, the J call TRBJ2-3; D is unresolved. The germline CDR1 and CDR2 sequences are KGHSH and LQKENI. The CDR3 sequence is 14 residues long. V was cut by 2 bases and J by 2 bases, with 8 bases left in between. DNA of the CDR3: TGTGCCAGCTCACCAAATCCCGCCACAGATACGCAGTATTTT. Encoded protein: CASSPNPATDTQYF.

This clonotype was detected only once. This CDR3 reads CASSSVRGIQYF. The CDR3 bases are TGTGCCAGCAGCTCCGTCAGGGGCATTCAGTACTTC. The V gene is TRBV7-3, the J gene TRBJ2-4, with TRBD1 as a possible D gene (6 bases). This CDR3 spans 12 amino acids. The germline V gene encodes CDR1 SGHTA and CDR2 FQGTGA. Trimming removed 4 bases at V and 9 bases at J, with 10 bases between.

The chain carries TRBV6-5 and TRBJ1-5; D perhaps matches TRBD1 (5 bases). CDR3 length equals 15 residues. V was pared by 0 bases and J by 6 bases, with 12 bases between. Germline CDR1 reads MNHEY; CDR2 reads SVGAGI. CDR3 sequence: CASSYSRGVGQPQHF. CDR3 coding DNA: TGTGCCAGCAGTTACTCCCGGGGGGTCGGTCAGCCCCAGCATTTT.

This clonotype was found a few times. This CDR3 is CASSPGLTGGEYQETQYF. As DNA, the CDR3 is TGCGCCAGCAGCCCTGGGTTAACAGGGGGCGAGTACCAAGAGACCCAGTACTTC. This chain links TRBV5-1 with TRBJ2-5; TRBD1 agrees at 9 bases. The CDR3 spans 18 residues. V shed 4 bases and J 0 bases; nucleotides not matched to a gene: 13. The germline gives CDR1 SGHRS, CDR2 YFSETQ.

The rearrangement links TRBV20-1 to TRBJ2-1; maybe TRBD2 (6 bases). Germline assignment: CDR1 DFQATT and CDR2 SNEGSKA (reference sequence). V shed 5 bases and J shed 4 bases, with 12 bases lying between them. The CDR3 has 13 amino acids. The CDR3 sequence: CSAGELAYNEQFF. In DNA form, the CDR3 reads TGCAGTGCTGGTGAACTAGCTTACAATGAGCAGTTCTTC.

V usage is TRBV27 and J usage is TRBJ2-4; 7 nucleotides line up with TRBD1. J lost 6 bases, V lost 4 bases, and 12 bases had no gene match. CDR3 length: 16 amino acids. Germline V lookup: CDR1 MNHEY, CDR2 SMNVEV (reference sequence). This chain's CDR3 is CASSSPTRDRRNIQYF. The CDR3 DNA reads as TGTGCCAGCAGTTCGCCGACCCGGGACAGACGAAACATTCAGTACTTC.

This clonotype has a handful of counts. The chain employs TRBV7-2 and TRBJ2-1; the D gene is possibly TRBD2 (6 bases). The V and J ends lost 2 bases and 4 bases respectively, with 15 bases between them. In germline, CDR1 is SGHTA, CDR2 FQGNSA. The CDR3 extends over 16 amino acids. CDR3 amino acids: CASSLRRLAAYNEQFF. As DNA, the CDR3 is TGTGCCAGCAGCTTAAGGAGATTAGCGGCTTACAATGAGCAGTTCTTC.

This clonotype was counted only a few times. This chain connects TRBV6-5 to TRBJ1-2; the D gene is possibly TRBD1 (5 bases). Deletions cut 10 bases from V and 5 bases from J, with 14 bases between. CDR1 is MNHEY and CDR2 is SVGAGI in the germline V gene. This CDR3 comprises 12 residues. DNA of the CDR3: TGTGCCATCAGAACGGGACTATATGGCTACACCTTC. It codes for CAIRTGLYGYTF.

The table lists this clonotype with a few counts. The CDR3 spells CASSPKTGTGELFF. The DNA for the CDR3 is TGTGCCAGCAGCCCTAAGACTGGGACCGGGGAGCTGTTTTTT. This chain connects TRBV11-2 to TRBJ2-2; D uncertain. CDR1 SGHAT and CDR2 FQNNGV come from the germline V gene. CDR3 length: 14 amino acids. The V gene lost 5 bases and the J gene lost 5 bases, with 12 bases spanning the gap.

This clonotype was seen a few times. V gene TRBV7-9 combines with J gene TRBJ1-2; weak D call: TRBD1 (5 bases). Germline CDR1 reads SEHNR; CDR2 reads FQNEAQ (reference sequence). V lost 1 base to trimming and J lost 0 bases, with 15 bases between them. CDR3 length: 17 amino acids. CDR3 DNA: TGTGCCAGCAGCTTAGAAGGGGCGGTCCCCCCTAACTATGGCTACACCTTC. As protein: CASSLEGAVPPNYGYTF.

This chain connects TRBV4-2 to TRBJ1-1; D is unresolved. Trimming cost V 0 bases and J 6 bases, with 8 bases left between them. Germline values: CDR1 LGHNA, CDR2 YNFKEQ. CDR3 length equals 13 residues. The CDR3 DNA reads TGTGCCAGCAGCCAAGAACGGGGATCTGAAGCTTTCTTT. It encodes CASSQERGSEAFF.

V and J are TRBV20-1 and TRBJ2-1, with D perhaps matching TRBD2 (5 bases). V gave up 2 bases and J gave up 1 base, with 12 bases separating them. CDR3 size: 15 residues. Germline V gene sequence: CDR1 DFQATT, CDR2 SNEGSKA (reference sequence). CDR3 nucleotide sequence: TGCAGTGCTAGACAGCCGGGGAGATCCTACAATGAGCAGTTCTTC. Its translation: CSARQPGRSYNEQFF.